This is a list of T cell receptor beta chains from one sample in a study of technical replicates of blood from four donors. Repertoires were generated with immunoSEQ multiplex PCR, while TCRdb's copy carries only in-frame clones and drops some. The sample has 45,000 to 55,000 clones, around 94% seen once; the top ten hold approximately 0.2%. Sequenced input: T cells isolated from PBMCs. The receptor source for this set is a human donor in good health. Each CDR3 is given with its conserved first and last residue. The D gene is left open where the match is weak. Rows may omit the clone size; those that give it use once, few, many or a size class.

TRBD1	TRBV11-2	14	TRBJ1-5	-	TGTGCCGGCAATACAGGGGGCTTTAATCAGCCCCAGCATTTT	CAGNTGGFNQPQHF
-	TRBV5-6	15	TRBJ1-5	-	TGTGCCAGCAGCTTTCGCAGGGTTGCTAATCAGCCCCAGCATTTT	CASSFRRVANQPQHF
TRBD1	TRBV5-1	16	TRBJ2-2	few	TGCGCCAGCAGCTTAGAGGGACAGCCGATCACCGGGGAGCTGTTTTTT	CASSLEGQPITGELFF
-	TRBV10-3	15	TRBJ2-7	-	TGTGCCATCAGGGAGGGAGTGGGTAGCTCCTACGAGCAGTACTTC	CAIREGVGSSYEQYF
-	TRBV5-6	13	TRBJ2-2	-	TGTGCCAGCAGCTCTCGGGGGTCCGGGGAGCTGTTTTTT	CASSSRGSGELFF
-	TRBV7-9	13	TRBJ1-5	-	TGTGCCAGCAGCTTAAGGGGTGATCAGCCCCAGCATTTT	CASSLRGDQPQHF
TRBD1	TRBV9	19	TRBJ1-1	-	TGTGCCAGCAGCGTAACGTACCCGGGACAGGGTCGTGTGAACACTGAAGCTTTCTTT	CASSVTYPGQGRVNTEAFF
-	TRBV6-5	14	TRBJ1-5	-	TGTGCCAGCAGTTACTCGAGGGCTAGTCAGCCCCAGCATTTT	CASSYSRASQPQHF
TRBD1	TRBV5-5	14	TRBJ1-2	-	TGTGCCAGCAGCAGGGACAGGGACTTCTATGGCTACACCTTC	CASSRDRDFYGYTF
TRBD1	TRBV5-4	18	TRBJ1-3	-	TGTGCCAGCAGTAACCCCGGGACAGACACTTACTCTGGAAACACCATATATTTT	CASSNPGTDTYSGNTIYF
TRBD1	TRBV29-1	12	TRBJ2-7	-	TGCAGCGTCGCAGGGGGCGTTGGCGAGCAGTACTTC	CSVAGGVGEQYF
-	TRBV5-6	15	TRBJ2-1	-	TGTGCCAGCAGCCTTACAGGGATTTTCTACAATGAGCAGTTCTTC	CASSLTGIFYNEQFF
-	TRBV5-4	16	TRBJ2-5	-	TGTGCCAGCAGTTTTTCTCCGGGCCGCGGCGGGGAGACCCAGTACTTC	CASSFSPGRGGETQYF
TRBD1	TRBV9	13	TRBJ2-4	-	TGTGCCAGCGGGGGACAGGGGGCAGACATTCAGTACTTC	CASGGQGADIQYF
TRBD1	TRBV5-1	15	TRBJ1-1	few	TGCGCCAGCAGCCCAGGACAGGGCCTGAACACTGAAGCTTTCTTT	CASSPGQGLNTEAFF
-	TRBV5-1	14	TRBJ2-5	-	TGCGCCAGCAGCAGTACAGGGCCCCAAGAGACCCAGTACTTC	CASSSTGPQETQYF
-	TRBV10-3	13	TRBJ2-7	-	TGTGCCATCAGTGCCAGGGGTCTCTACGAGCAGTACTTC	CAISARGLYEQYF